This paragraph covers one TCR beta chain sequence. Its antigen is not known. This entry belongs to a study of cytotoxic CD8 clonotypes in ibrutinib-treated CLL. Study overall: Response was recorded as partial in approximately 24 patients and complete in 2; at median about 64 months, approximately 14 remained remitted and approximately twelve had progressed. Response samples were taken after a median about eleven months of treatment, range 6 to 36. Broader study findings: The study found clonality rose at ibrutinib response, then fell toward baseline at progression.

Looked up from germline, CDR1 is SQVTM and CDR2 is ANQGSEA. The CDR3 has 10 amino acids. Trimming shortened V by 4 bases and J by 8 bases, and 8 bases separated the two germline ends. Target depth was 1 in 200,000 to 1 in 1 million T cells, about 10x per clonotype. Repertoires were generated with immunoSEQ multiplex PCR, while TCRdb's copy carries only in-frame clones and drops some. This repertoire shows 85,000 or so clones, 79% found once; its top ten account for approximately 5%. The sequenced sample was PBMCs, obtained after 12 months of ibrutinib treatment. This chain links TRBV29-1 with TRBJ1-2; no clear D gene. The sequence was collected from a human donor with chronic lymphocytic leukemia. CDR3 in DNA: TGCAGCGTTGGCGCATACGGCTACACCTTC. Protein sequence: CSVGAYGYTF.